The 13 T cell receptor beta chains listed next were all sequenced from one sample in a study of CD8+CD57+ T cells in acquired aplastic anemia. Whoever was chosen for sequencing had shown CD8+CD57+ cell expansion by flow cytometry. Profiling that covered TCR beta VDJ and CDR3 relied on genomic DNA as its template. One entry per CDR3 protein, called by TCRdb with MiXCR from the reads. The data contain about 190,000 distinct CDR3 sequences, 40% to 50% of them singletons. Sequencing used sorted CD4+, CD8+, or CD8+CD57+ T cells (not recorded which) from PBMCs. The receptors stem from a human donor with aplastic anemia.

This clonotype was recorded many times. The DNA for the CDR3 is TGTGCCAGTAGTGGGACCGTAAAGGGCCTTTCCTACGAGCAGTACTTC. Encoded protein: CASSGTVKGLSYEQYF. The gene calls are TRBV19 and TRBJ2-7; D may be TRBD1 or TRBD2 (5 bases each). Germline V gene lookup returns CDR1 LNHDA and CDR2 SQIVND (reference sequence). This CDR3 spans 16 amino acids. Trimming removed 5 bases at V and 1 base at J, with 18 bases between.

This clonotype was counted many times. A read error may produce the germline difference seen at one junction end. The V and J genes are TRBV7-8 and TRBJ2-5; D not certain. Germline-derived CDR1 and CDR2 are SGHVS and FQNEAQ. The CDR3 is 11 residues long. CDR3 bases: TGTGCCAGCAGTTTCCGAGAGGCCCAGTACTTC. Its protein product is CASSFREAQYF.

This chain connects TRBV10-3 to TRBJ2-7, with 11 bases aligning to TRBD2. J was trimmed by 1 base and V by 6 bases; bases with no gene match: 5. CDR3 size: 15 residues. Germline V gene lookup returns CDR1 ENHRY and CDR2 SYGVKD. The CDR3 DNA reads TGTGCCATCAGCCTAGCGGGGGGTACGTCCTACGAGCAGTACTTC. It encodes CAISLAGGTSYEQYF.

This sequence joins TRBV2 and TRBJ2-7; D assignment may be TRBD1 or TRBD2 (5 bases each). In germline, CDR1 is SNHLY, CDR2 FYNNEI. There are 15 residues in the CDR3. V was shortened by 8 bases and J by 0 bases, with 17 bases between the two germline ends. CDR3 coding DNA: TGTGCCAGCCTTGCTCCGGGACGGTACTCCTACGAGCAGTACTTC. Translation: CASLAPGRYSYEQYF.

This sequence joins TRBV15 and TRBJ2-5, with D uncertain. Germline V gene data show CDR1 as LNHNV and CDR2 as YYDKDF (reference sequence). This CDR3 has 15 residues. The V end lost 0 bases, the J end lost 5 bases, and 13 bases lay between the germline ends. The CDR3, as DNA: TGTGCCACCAGCAGAGATCCGCAGACCGGGGAGACCCAGTACTTC. Its protein product is CATSRDPQTGETQYF.

This clonotype was seen a few times. The chain links TRBV7-6 to TRBJ1-5; no reliable D call. This CDR3 is built from 13 residues. The V end was cut by 4 bases, the J end by 6 bases, with 10 bases between. CDR1 and CDR2 (germline): SGHVS, FNYEAQ. Here the CDR3 DNA reads TGTGCCAGCAGCTGGTCAAGAGGTCAGCCCCAGCATTTT. Residues: CASSWSRGQPQHF. Supplemented by reference TRBV7-6 and TRBJ1-5, the full variable domain reads GAGVSQSPRYKVTKRGQDVALRCDPISGHVSLYWYRQALGQGPEFLTYFNYEAQQDKSGLPNDRFSAERPEGSISTLTIQRTEQRDSAMYRCASSWSRGQPQHFGDGTRLSIL.

This clonotype was recorded once. The chain uses TRBV7-8 and TRBJ2-5, with D unresolved. Germline-derived CDR1 and CDR2 are SGHVS and FQNEAQ. Trimming took 5 bases from V and 4 from J, leaving 17 bases between them. CDR3 length: 15 residues. CDR3 bases: TGTGCCAGCAGCCAAACCCCTAGATCGTCAGAGACCCAGTACTTC. Translation gives CASSQTPRSSETQYF.

V usage is TRBV19 and J usage is TRBJ1-1; D gene uncertain. V was trimmed by 8 bases and J by 9 bases, leaving 13 bases between them. The CDR3 length is 11 residues. CDR1 is LNHDA, CDR2 SQIVND, per germline (reference sequence). The CDR3 reads CASGTTAQAFF. CDR3 nucleotides: TGTGCCAGTGGAACCACGGCCCAAGCTTTCTTT. Drawing the rest from reference TRBV19 and TRBJ1-1, the complete variable domain is DGGITQSPKYLFRKEGQNVTLSCEQNLNHDAMYWYRQDPGQGLRLIYYSQIVNDFQKGDIAEGYSVSREKKESFPLTVTSAQKNPTAFYLCASGTTAQAFFGQGTRLTVV.

This clonotype has ten or more counts. The V and J genes are TRBV10-3 and TRBJ2-5; a possible D gene is TRBD2 (6 bases). Germline V CDR1 and CDR2: ENHRY, SYGVKD. This CDR3 comprises 13 residues. CDR3 in amino acids: CASGGTAQETQYF. The DNA for the CDR3 is TGTGCATCGGGCGGGACTGCACAAGAGACCCAGTACTTC.

The V call is TRBV7-3, the J call TRBJ2-7; 7 bases match TRBD1. The CDR3 extends over 12 amino acids. Unmatched junction bases numbered 9, after V lost 9 bases and J lost 7 bases. Germline V gene sequence: CDR1 SGHTA, CDR2 FQGTGA. The CDR3, as DNA: TGTGCCAGTAGTCGACAGGGCCAAGAGCAGTACTTC. Translated, it gives CASSRQGQEQYF.

CDR3 in DNA: TGTGCCAGCAGCCAGGACACGAGCTCCTACAATGAGCAGTTCTTC. Residues: CASSQDTSSYNEQFF. The V and J genes are TRBV4-2 and TRBJ2-1; tentatively, D is TRBD1 (5 bases). CDR3 length: 15 residues. In germline, CDR1 is LGHNA, CDR2 YNFKEQ. V lost 3 bases to trimming and J lost 0 bases, with 9 bases between them.

On this clonotype: It may be a read error: a sequence one base away is much more abundant. The chain combines TRBV7-8 with TRBJ1-5, with 7 nucleotides matching TRBD1. CDR1 SGHVS and CDR2 FQNEAQ come from the germline V gene. There are 14 residues in the CDR3. The CDR3 is CAGSPTGNYQPQHF. The CDR3 region has the DNA TGCGCCGGCAGCCCGACAGGGAACTATCAGCCCCAGCATTTT.

This clonotype was counted many times. The chain carries TRBV12-3 or TRBV12-4 and TRBJ2-7; TRBD2 aligns across 11 bases. With V trimmed by 6 bases and J by 2 bases, 6 bases remained unmatched. This CDR3 comprises 15 residues. The CDR3 region is CASRQLAGDAYEQYF. In DNA, the CDR3 is TGTGCCAGCAGGCAACTAGCGGGGGACGCCTACGAGCAGTACTTC.